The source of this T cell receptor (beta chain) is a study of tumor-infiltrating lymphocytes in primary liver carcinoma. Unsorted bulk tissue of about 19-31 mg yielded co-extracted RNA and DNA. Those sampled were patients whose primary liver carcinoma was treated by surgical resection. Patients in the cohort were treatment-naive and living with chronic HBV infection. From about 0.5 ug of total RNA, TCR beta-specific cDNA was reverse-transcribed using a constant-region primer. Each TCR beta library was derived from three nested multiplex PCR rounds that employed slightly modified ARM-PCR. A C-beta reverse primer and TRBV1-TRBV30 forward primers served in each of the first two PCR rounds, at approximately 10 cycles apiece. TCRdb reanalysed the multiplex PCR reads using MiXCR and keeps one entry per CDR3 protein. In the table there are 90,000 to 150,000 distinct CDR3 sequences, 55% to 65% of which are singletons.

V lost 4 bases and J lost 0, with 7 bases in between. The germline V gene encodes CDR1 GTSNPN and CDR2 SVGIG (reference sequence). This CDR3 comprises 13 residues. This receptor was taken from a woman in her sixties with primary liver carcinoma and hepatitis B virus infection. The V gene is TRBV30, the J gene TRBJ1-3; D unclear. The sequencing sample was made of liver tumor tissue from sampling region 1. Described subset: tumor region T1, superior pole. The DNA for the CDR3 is TGTGCCTGGACAACTTTCTCTGGAAACACCATATATTTT. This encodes CAWTTFSGNTIYF.